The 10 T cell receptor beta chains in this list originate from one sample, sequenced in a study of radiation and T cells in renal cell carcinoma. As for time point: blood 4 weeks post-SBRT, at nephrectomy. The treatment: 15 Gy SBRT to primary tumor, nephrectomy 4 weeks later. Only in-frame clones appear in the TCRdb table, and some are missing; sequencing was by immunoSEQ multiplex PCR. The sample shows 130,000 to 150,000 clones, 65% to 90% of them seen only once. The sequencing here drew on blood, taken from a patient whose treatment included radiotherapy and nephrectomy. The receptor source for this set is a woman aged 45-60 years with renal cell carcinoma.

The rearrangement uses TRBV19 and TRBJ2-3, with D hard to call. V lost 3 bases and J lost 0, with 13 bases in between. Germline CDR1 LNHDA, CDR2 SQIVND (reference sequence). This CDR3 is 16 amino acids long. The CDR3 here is CASSMLDISSTDTQYF. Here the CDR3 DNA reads TGTGCCAGTAGTATGCTAGACATTTCTAGCACAGATACGCAGTATTTT. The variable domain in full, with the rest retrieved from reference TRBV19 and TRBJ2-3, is DGGITQSPKYLFRKEGQNVTLSCEQNLNHDAMYWYRQDPGQGLRLIYYSQIVNDFQKGDIAEGYSVSREKKESFPLTVTSAQKNPTAFYLCASSMLDISSTDTQYFGPGTRLTVL.

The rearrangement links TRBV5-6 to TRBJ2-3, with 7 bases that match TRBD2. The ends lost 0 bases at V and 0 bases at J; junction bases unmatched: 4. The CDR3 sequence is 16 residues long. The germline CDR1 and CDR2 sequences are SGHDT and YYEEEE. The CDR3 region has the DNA TGTGCCAGCAGCTTGGGCGGGAGAGGAAGCACAGATACGCAGTATTTT. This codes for CASSLGGRGSTDTQYF. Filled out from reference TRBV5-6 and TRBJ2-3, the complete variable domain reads DAGVTQSPTHLIKTRGQQVTLRCSPKSGHDTVSWYQQALGQGPQFIFQYYEEEERQRGNFPDRFSGHQFPNYSSELNVNALLLGDSALYLCASSLGGRGSTDTQYFGPGTRLTVL.

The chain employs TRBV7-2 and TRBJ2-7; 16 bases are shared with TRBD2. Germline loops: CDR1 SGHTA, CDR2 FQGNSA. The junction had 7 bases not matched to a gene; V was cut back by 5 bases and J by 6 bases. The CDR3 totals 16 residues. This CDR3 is CASSTGLAGGPGEQYF. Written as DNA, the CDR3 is TGTGCCAGCAGCACGGGACTAGCGGGGGGGCCAGGCGAGCAGTACTTC.

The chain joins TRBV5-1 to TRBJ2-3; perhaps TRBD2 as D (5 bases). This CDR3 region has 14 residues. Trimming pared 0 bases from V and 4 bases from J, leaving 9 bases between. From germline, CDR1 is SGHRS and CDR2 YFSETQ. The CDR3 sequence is CASSLGGQADTQYF. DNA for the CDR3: TGCGCCAGCAGCTTGGGCGGGCAGGCAGATACGCAGTATTTT.

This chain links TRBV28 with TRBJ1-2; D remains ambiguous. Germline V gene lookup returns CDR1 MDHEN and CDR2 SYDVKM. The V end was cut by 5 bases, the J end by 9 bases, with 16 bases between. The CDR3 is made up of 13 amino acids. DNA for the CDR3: TGTGCCAGCAGTCCTCCTGGCCCGAGGAGCTACACCTTC. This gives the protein CASSPPGPRSYTF.

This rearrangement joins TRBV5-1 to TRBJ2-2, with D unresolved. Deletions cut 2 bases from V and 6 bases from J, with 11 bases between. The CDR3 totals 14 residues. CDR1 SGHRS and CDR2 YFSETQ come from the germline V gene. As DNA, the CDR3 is TGCGCCAGCAGCTTTCTCGTGTCGGCCGGGGAGCTGTTTTTT. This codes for CASSFLVSAGELFF.

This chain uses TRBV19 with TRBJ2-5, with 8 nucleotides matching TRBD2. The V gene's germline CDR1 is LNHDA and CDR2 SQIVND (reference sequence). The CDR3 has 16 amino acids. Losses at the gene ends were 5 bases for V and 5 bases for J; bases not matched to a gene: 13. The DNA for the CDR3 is TGTGCCAGTAGTCCCCGGGGGAGCGGGGGAGTTGAGACCCAGTACTTC. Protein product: CASSPRGSGGVETQYF.

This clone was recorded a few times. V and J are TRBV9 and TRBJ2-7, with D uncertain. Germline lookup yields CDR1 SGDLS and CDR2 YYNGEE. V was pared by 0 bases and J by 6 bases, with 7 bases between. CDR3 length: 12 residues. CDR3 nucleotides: TGTGCCAGCAGCGTAGGTGAGAGCGAGCAGTACTTC. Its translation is CASSVGESEQYF.

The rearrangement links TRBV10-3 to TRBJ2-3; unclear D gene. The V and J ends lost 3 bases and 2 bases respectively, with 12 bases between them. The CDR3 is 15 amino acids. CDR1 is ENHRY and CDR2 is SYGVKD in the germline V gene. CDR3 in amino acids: CAISDRSAATDTQYF. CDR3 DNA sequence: TGTGCCATCAGTGATAGGTCAGCAGCCACAGATACGCAGTATTTT.

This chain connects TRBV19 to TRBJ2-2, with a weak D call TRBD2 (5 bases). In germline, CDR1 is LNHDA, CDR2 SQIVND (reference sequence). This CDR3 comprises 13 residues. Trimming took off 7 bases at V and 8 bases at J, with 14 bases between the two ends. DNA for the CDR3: TGTGCCAGTACTAAATGGGGAGAAGGGGAGCTGTTTTTT. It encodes CASTKWGEGELFF.